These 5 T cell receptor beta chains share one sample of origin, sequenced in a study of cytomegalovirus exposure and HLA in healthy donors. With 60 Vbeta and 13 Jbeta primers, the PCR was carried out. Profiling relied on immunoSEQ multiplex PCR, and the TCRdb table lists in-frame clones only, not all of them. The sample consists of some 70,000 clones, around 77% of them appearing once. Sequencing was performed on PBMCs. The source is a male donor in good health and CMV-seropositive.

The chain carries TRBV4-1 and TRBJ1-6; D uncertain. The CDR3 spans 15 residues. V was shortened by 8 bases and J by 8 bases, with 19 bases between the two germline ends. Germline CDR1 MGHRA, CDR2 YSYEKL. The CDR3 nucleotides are TGCGCCAGCCGTAGAGCGCCTGTCCTTGATTCACCCCTCCACTTT. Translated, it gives CASRRAPVLDSPLHF.

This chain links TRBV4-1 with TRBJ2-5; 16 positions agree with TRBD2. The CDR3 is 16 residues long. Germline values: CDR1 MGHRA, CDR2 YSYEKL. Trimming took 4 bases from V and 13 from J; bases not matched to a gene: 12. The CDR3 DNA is TGCGCCAGCAGCCGAGGTCCCGGGACTAGCGGGGGGGCTCGGTACTTC. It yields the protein CASSRGPGTSGGARYF.

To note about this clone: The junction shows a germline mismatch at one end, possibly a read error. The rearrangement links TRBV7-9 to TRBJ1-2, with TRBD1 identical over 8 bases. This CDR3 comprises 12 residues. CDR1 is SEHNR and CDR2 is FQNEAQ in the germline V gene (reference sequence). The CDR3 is CSSSSGGSGYTF. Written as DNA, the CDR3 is TGTTCCAGCAGCTCAGGGGGCTCTGGCTACACCTTC. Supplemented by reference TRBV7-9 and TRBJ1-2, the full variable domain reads DTGVSQNPRHKITKRGQNVTFRCDPISEHNRLYWYRQTLGQGPEFLTYFQNEAQLEKSRLLSDRFSAERPKGSFSTLEIQRTEQGDSAMYLCSSSSGGSGYTFGSGTRLTVV.

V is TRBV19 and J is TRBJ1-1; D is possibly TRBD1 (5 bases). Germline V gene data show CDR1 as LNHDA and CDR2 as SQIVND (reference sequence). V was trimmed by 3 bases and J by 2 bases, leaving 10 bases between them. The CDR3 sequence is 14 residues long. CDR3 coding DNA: TGTGCCAGTAGTATCTTAGACAGAAACACTGAAGCTTTCTTT. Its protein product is CASSILDRNTEAFF.

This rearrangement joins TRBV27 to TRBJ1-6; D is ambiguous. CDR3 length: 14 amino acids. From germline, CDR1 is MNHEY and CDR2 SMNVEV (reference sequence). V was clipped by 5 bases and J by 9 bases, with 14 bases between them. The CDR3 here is CASSPPGRTSPLHF. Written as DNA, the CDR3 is TGTGCCAGCAGTCCCCCCGGGAGGACTTCACCCCTCCACTTT.